The text below deals with one TCR beta chain. This specimen includes other DNA sequences encoding the same CDR3. The Seattle patients, enrolled during active infection, were followed longitudinally. In the original analysis: Amplifying reference gene primers gave estimates of nucleated cell counts. The data were produced by immunoSEQ multiplex PCR, yet TCRdb's version contains in-frame clones alone and is incomplete. D and trimming come from the DNA, and the V and J calls and clone size come from that table. Of about 370,000 clones listed, roughly nine tenths are singletons. The CDR3 is made up of 16 amino acids. In germline, CDR1 is LGHDT, CDR2 YNNKEL (reference sequence). Losses at the gene ends were 1 base for V and 3 bases for J; bases not matched to a gene: 5. These data are taken from a study of blood T cell repertoires in COVID-19.

Sequencing used peripheral blood. The sequence derives from a woman under 40 with COVID-19, enrolled during active disease. V is TRBV3-1 (or the pseudogene TRBV3-2) and J is TRBJ2-7, with TRBD2 matching over 11 bases. CDR3 sequence reads: CASSQGLAGGLYEQYF. The CDR3 bases are TGTGCCAGCAGCCAAGGGCTAGCGGGGGGACTCTACGAGCAGTACTTC.